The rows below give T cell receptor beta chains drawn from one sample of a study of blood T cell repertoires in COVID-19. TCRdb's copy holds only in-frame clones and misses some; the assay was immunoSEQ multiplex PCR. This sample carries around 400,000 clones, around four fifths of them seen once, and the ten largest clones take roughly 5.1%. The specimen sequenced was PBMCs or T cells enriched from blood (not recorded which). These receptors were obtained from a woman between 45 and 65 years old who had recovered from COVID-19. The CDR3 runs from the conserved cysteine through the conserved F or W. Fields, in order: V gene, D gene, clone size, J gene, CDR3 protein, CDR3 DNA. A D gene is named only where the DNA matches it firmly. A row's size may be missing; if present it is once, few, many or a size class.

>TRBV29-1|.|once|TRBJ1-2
CSAHPGGSYGYTF
TGCAGCGCCCATCCGGGGGGTAGCTATGGCTACACCTTC
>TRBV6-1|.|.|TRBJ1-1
CASGLKNTEAFF
TGTGCCAGTGGACTTAAGAACACTGAAGCTTTCTTT
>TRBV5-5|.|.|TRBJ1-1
CASSSAGSNTEAFF
TGTGCCAGCAGCTCGGCAGGGTCCAACACTGAAGCTTTCTTT
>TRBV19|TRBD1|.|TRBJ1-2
CASKRQGTNYGYTF
TGTGCCAGCAAACGACAGGGAACTAACTATGGCTACACCTTC
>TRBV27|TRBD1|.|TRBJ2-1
CASSPRTGRYNEQFF
TGTGCCAGCAGTCCCCGGACAGGTCGGTACAATGAGCAGTTCTTC
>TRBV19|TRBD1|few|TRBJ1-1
CASSSRQGATEAFF
TGTGCCAGTAGTTCCAGACAGGGGGCCACTGAAGCTTTCTTT
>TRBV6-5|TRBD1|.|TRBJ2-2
CASTLTGGTGELFF
TGTGCCAGCACTTTGACAGGGGGAACCGGGGAGCTGTTTTTT
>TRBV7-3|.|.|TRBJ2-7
CASSLSGQSYEQYF
TGTGCCAGCAGCTTATCCGGACAGTCCTACGAGCAGTACTTC
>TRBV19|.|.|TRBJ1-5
CASSILRQISNQPQHF
TGTGCCAGTAGTATACTAAGACAGATTAGCAATCAGCCCCAGCATTTT
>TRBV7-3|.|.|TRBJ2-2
CASSWGMGEELFF
TGTGCCAGCAGCTGGGGTATGGGAGAAGAGCTGTTTTTT
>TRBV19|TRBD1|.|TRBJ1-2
CASSTTGSGYTF
TGTGCCAGTAGCACGACAGGGAGCGGCTACACCTTC
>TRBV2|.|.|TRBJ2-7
CASSRTFEQYF
TGTGCCAGCAGTCGGACATTCGAGCAGTACTTC
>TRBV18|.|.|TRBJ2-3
CASSPRGQGGQSDTQYF
TGTGCCAGCTCACCACGGGGGCAGGGTGGACAGTCAGATACGCAGTATTTT
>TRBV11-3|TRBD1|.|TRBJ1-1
CASSLDLTGGDSEAFF
TGTGCCAGCAGCCTTGATTTGACAGGGGGGGATAGTGAAGCTTTCTTT
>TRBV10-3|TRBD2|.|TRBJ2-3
CAMGAGAATDTQYF
TGTGCCATGGGAGCGGGGGCCGCCACAGATACGCAGTATTTT
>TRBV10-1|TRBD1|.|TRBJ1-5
CASSESGTGGPEGQPQHF
TGCGCCAGCAGTGAGTCCGGGACAGGGGGCCCAGAGGGTCAGCCCCAGCATTTT
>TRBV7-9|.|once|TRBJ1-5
CASSPDGENQPQHF
TGTGCCAGCAGCCCTGACGGAGAAAATCAGCCCCAGCATTTT
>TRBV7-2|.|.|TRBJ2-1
CASSLGAGSYNEQFF
TGTGCCAGCAGCTTAGGGGCGGGTTCCTACAATGAGCAGTTCTTC
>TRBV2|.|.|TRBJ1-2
CASSADRTNYGYTF
TGTGCCAGCAGCGCGGACAGAACTAACTATGGCTACACCTTC
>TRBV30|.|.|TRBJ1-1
CAWREGGNTEAFF
TGTGCCTGGAGGGAGGGAGGGAACACTGAAGCTTTCTTT
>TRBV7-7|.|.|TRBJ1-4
CASSLWGQFNEKLFF
TGTGCTAGCAGCTTATGGGGGCAGTTTAATGAAAAACTGTTTTTT
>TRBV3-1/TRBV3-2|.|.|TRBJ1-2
CASSQGVRNYGYTF
TGTGCCAGCAGCCAAGGTGTTCGTAACTATGGCTACACCTTC
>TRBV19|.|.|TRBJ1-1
CASSLGGPRSTEAFF
TGTGCCAGTAGCCTGGGGGGGCCGCGGAGCACTGAAGCTTTCTTT
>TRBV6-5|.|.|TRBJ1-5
CASSSAANGGNQPQHF
TGTGCCAGCAGTTCCGCCGCCAATGGGGGGAATCAGCCCCAGCATTTT
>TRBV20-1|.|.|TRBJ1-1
CSASSGLMNTEAFF
TGCAGTGCTAGTAGCGGCCTCATGAACACTGAAGCTTTCTTT
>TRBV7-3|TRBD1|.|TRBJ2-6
CASSVGQGKISGANVLTF
TGTGCCAGCAGCGTCGGACAGGGCAAAATCTCTGGGGCCAACGTCCTGACTTTC
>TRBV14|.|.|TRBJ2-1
CASSQDRISSYNEQFF
TGTGCCAGCAGCCAAGACCGTATTAGCTCCTACAATGAGCAGTTCTTC
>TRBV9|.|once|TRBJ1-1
CASGDLNTEAFF
TGTGCCAGCGGCGACTTGAACACTGAAGCTTTCTTT
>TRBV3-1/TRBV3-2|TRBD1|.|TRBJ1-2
CASSQDKYPGRGRYGYTF
TGTGCCAGCAGCCAAGATAAATACCCAGGAAGGGGGCGTTATGGCTACACCTTC
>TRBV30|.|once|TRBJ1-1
CAWTSGLSGTEAFF
TGTGCCTGGACCTCAGGGCTTTCGGGCACTGAAGCTTTCTTT
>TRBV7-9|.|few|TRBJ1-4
CASTLEEFEKLFF
TGTGCCAGCACCCTAGAGGAGTTTGAAAAACTGTTTTTT
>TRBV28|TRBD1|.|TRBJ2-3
CASSRQGYTDTQYF
TGTGCCAGCAGCAGACAGGGCTACACAGATACGCAGTATTTT
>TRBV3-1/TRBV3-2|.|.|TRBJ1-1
CASSQPLRNTEAFF
TGTGCCAGCAGCCAGCCTCTTAGAAACACTGAAGCTTTCTTT
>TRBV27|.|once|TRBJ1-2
CASSINDFGVSYGYTF
TGTGCCAGCAGTATCAACGACTTCGGTGTCAGCTATGGCTACACCTTC
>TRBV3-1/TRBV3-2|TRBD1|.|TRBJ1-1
CASSQVVRTGLPEAFF
TGTGCCAGCAGCCAAGTTGTTCGGACAGGACTCCCTGAAGCTTTCTTT
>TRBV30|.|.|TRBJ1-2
CAWRETGLNYGYTF
TGTGCCTGGAGGGAGACAGGCCTAAACTATGGCTACACCTTC
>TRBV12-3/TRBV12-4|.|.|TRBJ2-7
CASSLRESEQYF
TGTGCCAGCAGTTTACGGGAGTCCGAGCAGTACTTC
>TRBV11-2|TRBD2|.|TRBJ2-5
CASSLNGGGRQETQYF
TGTGCCAGCAGCCTCAACGGGGGGGGGCGACAAGAGACCCAGTACTTC
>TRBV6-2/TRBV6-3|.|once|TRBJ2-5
CASSDPAGLQETQYF
TGTGCCAGCAGTGACCCAGCGGGTTTACAGGAGACCCAGTACTTC
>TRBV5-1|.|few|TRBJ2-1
CASSPIPGQSNEQFF
TGCGCCAGCAGCCCGATACCGGGACAAAGCAATGAGCAGTTCTTC
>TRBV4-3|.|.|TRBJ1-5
CASSQDRRDNQPQHF
TGCGCCAGCAGCCAAGATCGACGGGACAATCAGCCCCAGCATTTT
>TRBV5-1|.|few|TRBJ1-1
CASSAGQMNTEAFF
TGCGCCAGCAGCGCCGGACAGATGAACACTGAAGCTTTCTTT
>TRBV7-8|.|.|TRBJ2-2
CASSLKSSTGTGELFF
TGTGCCAGCAGCCTAAAATCTTCGACGGGGACCGGGGAGCTGTTTTTT
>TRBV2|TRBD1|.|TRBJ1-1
CASSERVQTGRNTEAFF
TGTGCCAGCAGTGAAAGGGTTCAGACAGGGAGGAACACTGAAGCTTTCTTT
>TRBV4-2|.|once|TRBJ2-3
CASSQVPPRLGADTQYF
TGTGCCAGCAGCCAAGTCCCTCCTAGGCTAGGGGCAGATACGCAGTATTTT
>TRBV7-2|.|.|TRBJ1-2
CATDTWGLGNYGYTF
TGTGCCACAGATACGTGGGGGCTGGGAAACTATGGCTACACCTTC
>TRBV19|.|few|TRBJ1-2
CASSIGYGLGDYGYTF
TGTGCCAGTAGTATAGGATACGGGCTCGGGGACTATGGCTACACCTTC
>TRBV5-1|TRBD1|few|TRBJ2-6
CASSRQPGQALSGANVLTF
TGCGCCAGCAGCCGACAACCGGGACAGGCATTATCTGGGGCCAACGTCCTGACTTTC
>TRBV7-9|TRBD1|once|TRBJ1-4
CASSSGTGNEKLFF
TGTGCCAGCAGTTCAGGGACAGGAAATGAAAAACTGTTTTTT
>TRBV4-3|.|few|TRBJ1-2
CASSQDKRAGYTF
TGCGCCAGCAGCCAAGATAAGAGGGCTGGCTACACCTTC
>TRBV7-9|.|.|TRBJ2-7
CASSLAGAYEQYF
TGTGCCAGCAGCTTAGCGGGAGCCTACGAGCAGTACTTC
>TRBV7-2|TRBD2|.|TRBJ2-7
CASSPLAGAVSYEQYF
TGTGCCAGCAGCCCTCTAGCGGGAGCGGTCTCCTACGAGCAGTACTTC
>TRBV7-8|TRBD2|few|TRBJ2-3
CASSLVPLGLVSDTQYF
TGTGCCAGCAGCTTAGTCCCCTTGGGACTAGTTTCGGATACGCAGTATTTT
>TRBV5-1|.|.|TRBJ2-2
CASSVSGGPVTGELFF
TGCGCCAGCAGCGTATCCGGAGGGCCGGTTACCGGGGAGCTGTTTTTT
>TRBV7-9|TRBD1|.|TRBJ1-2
CASSSGQGYHTF
TGTGCCAGCAGCTCGGGACAGGGGTACCACACCTTC